These T cell receptor beta chains were read from a single sample in a study of blood T cell repertoires in COVID-19. Measured with immunoSEQ multiplex PCR; TCRdb has only the in-frame clones, and not every one. The repertoire consists of just under 250,000 clones, with 86% occurring once and the leading ten covering 3%. Input material: peripheral blood. These receptors were collected from a woman under 40 who had recovered from COVID-19. Each CDR3 is given without its conserved first and last residue.

>TRBV9|TRBJ2-3
ASSLLSSTDTQY
>TRBV7-9|TRBJ2-5
ASSFNGETQY
>TRBV14|TRBJ2-3
ASSLLGGDTQY
>TRBV3-1/TRBV3-2|TRBJ2-7
ASSLTGTGVTEQY
>TRBV2|TRBJ2-5
ASRGTSDTRTQY
>TRBV15|TRBJ1-2
ATSSPFTDRVGYT
>TRBV29-1|TRBJ1-1
SGDRGTEAF
>TRBV7-9|TRBJ2-5
ASSWSGLADRYQETQY
>TRBV11-2|TRBJ2-1
ASSSIAGRTYNEQF
>TRBV14|TRBJ2-5
ASSLTSGGPGETQY
>TRBV27|TRBJ1-2
ASSPRTGRISGYGYT
>TRBV19|TRBJ2-4
ASSTTGWNIQY
>TRBV7-9|TRBJ2-7
ASSPDPAGQY
>TRBV19|TRBJ2-5
ARLFAGLYQETQY
>TRBV25-1|TRBJ1-2
ASSEQGAGGYT